This T cell receptor beta chain derives from a study of CD8 T cells in Susac syndrome. Study details: When their blood was taken, patients with Susac syndrome were therapy-naive, taking corticosteroids, or taking intravenous immunoglobulin alone.

Susac syndrome patients met recently defined diagnostic criteria for definite or probable disease. The CDR3 totals 15 residues. Per the germline V gene, CDR1 is PRHDT and CDR2 is FYEKMQ (reference sequence). V lost 5 bases to trimming and J lost 7 bases, with 20 bases between them. About 0.45 to 1 ug RNA was reverse transcribed with random hexamers. Multiplex PCR with immunoSEQ amplified the TCR beta CDR3 across 54 Vbeta and 13 Jbeta. TCRdb redid the calling of the immunoSEQ multiplex PCR reads with MiXCR, one entry per CDR3 protein. The sample gives over 65,000 distinct CDR3 sequences, 85% to 95% of which show up once; about 0.52% is in the top ten.

The sequencing sample was made of CD4+ T cells from PBMCs. The receptor was isolated from a human donor with Susac syndrome. The chain combines TRBV13 with TRBJ2-5; D gene ambiguous. DNA of the CDR3: TGTGCCAGCAGCCCGAAAGGCAGGCCACAGTGGACCCAGTACTTC. This codes for CASSPKGRPQWTQYF.